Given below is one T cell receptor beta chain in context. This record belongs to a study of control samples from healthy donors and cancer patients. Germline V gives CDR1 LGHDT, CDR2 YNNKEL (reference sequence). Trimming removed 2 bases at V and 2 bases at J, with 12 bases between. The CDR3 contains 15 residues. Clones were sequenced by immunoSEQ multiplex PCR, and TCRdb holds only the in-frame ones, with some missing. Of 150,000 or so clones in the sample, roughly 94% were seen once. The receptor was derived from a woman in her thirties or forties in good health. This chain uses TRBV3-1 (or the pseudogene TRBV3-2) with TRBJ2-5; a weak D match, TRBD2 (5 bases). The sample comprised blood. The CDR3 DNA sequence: TGTGCCAGCAGCCAACTTACGGGAAATCAAGAGACCCAGTACTTC. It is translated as CASSQLTGNQETQYF.